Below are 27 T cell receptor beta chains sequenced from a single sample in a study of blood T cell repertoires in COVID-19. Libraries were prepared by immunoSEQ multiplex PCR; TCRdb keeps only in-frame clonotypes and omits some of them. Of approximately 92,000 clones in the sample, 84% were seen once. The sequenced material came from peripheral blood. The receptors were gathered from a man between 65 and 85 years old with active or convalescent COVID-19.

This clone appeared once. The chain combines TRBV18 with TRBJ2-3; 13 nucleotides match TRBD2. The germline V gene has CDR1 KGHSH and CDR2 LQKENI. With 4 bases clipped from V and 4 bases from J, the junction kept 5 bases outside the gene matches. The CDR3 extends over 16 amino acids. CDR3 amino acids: CASSLGTSGAADTQYF. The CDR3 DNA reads TGTGCCAGCTCACTTGGGACTAGCGGGGCAGCAGATACGCAGTATTTT.

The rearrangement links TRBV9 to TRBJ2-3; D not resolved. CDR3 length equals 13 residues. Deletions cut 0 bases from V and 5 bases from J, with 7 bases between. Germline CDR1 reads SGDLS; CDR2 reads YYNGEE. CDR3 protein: CASSVATGDTQYF. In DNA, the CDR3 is TGTGCCAGCAGCGTAGCTACGGGAGATACGCAGTATTTT.

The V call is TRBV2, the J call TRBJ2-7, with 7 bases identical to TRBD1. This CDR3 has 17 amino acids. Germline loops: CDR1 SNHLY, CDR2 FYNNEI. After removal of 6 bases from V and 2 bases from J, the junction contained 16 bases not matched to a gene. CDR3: CASSPRVLRDRAYEQYF. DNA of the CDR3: TGTGCCAGCAGCCCACGGGTGCTCCGGGACAGAGCCTACGAGCAGTACTTC.

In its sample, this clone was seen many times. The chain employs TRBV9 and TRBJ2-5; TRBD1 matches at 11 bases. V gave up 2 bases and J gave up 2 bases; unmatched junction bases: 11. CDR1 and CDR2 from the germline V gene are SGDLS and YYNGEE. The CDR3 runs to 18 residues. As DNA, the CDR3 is TGTGCCAGCAGCGTCCAAGAGGGGACAGGGGGACTTCAAGAGACCCAGTACTTC. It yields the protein CASSVQEGTGGLQETQYF.

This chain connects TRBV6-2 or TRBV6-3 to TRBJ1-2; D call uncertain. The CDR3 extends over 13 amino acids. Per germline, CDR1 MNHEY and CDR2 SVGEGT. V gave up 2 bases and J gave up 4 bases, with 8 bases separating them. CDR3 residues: CASSYPGSYGYTF. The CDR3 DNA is TGTGCCAGCAGTTACCCGGGGAGCTATGGCTACACCTTC.

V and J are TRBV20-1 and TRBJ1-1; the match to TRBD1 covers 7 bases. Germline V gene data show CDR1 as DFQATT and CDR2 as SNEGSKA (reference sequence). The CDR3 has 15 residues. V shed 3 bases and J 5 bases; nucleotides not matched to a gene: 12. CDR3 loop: CSASPGQLRGTEAFF. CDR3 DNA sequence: TGCAGTGCTAGTCCGGGACAGCTCCGGGGGACTGAAGCTTTCTTT.

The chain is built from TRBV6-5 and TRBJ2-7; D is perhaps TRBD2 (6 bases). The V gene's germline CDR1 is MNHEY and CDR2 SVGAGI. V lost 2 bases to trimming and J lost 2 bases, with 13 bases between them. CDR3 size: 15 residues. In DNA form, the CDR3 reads TGTGCCAGCAGTTACGGCGGGGAAGGAACCTACGAGCAGTACTTC. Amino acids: CASSYGGEGTYEQYF.

CDR3 protein: CASSPRLAGGPDTGELFF. The CDR3 bases are TGCGCCAGCAGCCCCCGTCTAGCGGGGGGGCCGGACACCGGGGAGCTGTTTTTT. The chain joins TRBV4-3 to TRBJ2-2; the match to TRBD2 covers 12 bases. CDR3 length: 18 residues. The germline V gene has CDR1 LGHNA and CDR2 YSLEER. V lost 4 bases, J lost 3 bases, and 9 bases stayed unmatched.

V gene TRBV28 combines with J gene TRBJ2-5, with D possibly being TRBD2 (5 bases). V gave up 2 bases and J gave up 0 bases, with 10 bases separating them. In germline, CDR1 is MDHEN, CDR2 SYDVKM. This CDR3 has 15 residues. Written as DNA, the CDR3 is TGTGCCAGCAGTTTAGCTGGGAGTAACCAAGAGACCCAGTACTTC. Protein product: CASSLAGSNQETQYF.

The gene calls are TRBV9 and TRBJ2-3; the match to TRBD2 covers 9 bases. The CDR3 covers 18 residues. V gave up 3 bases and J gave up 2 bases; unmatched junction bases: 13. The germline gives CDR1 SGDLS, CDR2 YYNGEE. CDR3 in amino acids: CASSASRGGGAYTDTQYF. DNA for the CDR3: TGTGCCAGCAGCGCGAGCCGGGGCGGGGGGGCCTACACAGATACGCAGTATTTT. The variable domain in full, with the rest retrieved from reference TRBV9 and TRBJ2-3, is DSGVTQTPKHLITATGQRVTLRCSPRSGDLSVYWYQQSLDQGLQFLIQYYNGEERAKGNILERFSAQQFPDLHSELNLSSLELGDSALYFCASSASRGGGAYTDTQYFGPGTRLTVL.

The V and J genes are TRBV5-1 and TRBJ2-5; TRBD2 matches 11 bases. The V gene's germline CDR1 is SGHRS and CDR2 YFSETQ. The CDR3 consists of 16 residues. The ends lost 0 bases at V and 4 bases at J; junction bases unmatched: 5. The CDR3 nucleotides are TGCGCCAGCAGCTTGGGTAGCGGGGGGGCCGGAGAGACCCAGTACTTC. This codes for CASSLGSGGAGETQYF.

The DNA of the CDR3 is TGTGCCAGCAGTCTCAACTATGGCTACACCTTC. This sequence encodes CASSLNYGYTF. The chain combines TRBV27 with TRBJ1-2, with no clear D. V was trimmed by 5 bases and J by 2 bases, leaving 3 bases between them. Germline V CDR1 and CDR2: MNHEY, SMNVEV (reference sequence). CDR3 length: 11 residues.

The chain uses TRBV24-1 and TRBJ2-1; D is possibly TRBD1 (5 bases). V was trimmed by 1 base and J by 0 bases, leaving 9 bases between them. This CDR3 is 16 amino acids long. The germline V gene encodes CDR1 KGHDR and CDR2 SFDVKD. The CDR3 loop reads CATSDFGASSYNEQFF. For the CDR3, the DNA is TGTGCCACCAGTGATTTTGGGGCGAGCTCCTACAATGAGCAGTTCTTC.

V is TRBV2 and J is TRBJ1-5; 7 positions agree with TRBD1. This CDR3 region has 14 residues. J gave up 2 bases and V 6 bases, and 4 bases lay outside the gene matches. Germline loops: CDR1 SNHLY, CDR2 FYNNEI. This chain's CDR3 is CASSRGDGNQPQHF. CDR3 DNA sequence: TGTGCCAGCAGCAGGGGGGATGGCAATCAGCCCCAGCATTTT.

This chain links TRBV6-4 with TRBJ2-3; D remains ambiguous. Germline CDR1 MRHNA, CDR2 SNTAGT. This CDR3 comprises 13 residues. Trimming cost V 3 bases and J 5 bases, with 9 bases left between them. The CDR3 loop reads CASSESERDTQYF. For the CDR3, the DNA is TGTGCCAGCAGTGAAAGCGAGAGAGATACGCAGTATTTT.

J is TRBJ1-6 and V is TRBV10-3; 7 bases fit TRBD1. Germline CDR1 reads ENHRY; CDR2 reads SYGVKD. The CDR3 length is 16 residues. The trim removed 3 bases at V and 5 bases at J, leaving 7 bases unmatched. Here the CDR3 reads CAISDAGTDNNSPLHF. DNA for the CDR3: TGTGCCATCAGTGACGCCGGGACAGATAATAATTCACCCCTCCACTTT.

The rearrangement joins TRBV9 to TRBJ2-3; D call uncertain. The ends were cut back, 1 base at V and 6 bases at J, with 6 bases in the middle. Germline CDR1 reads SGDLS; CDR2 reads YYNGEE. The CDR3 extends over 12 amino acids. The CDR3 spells CASSVLTDTQYF. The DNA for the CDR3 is TGTGCCAGCAGCGTACTAACGGATACGCAGTATTTT.

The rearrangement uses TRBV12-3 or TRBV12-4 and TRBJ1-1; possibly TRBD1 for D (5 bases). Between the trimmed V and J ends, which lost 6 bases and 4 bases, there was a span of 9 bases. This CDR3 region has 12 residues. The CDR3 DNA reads TGTGCCAGCAGGCAGGGCCCCACTGAAGCTTTCTTT. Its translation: CASRQGPTEAFF.

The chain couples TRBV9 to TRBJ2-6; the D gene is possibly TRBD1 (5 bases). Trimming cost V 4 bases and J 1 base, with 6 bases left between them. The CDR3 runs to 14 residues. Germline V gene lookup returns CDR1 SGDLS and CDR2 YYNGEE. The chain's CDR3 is CASSSGSGANVLTF. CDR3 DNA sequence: TGTGCCAGCAGCTCAGGGTCTGGGGCCAACGTCCTGACTTTC.

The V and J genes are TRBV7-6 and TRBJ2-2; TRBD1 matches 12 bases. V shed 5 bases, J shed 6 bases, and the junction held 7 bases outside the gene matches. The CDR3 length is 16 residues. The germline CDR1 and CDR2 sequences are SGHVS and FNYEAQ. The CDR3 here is CASSLLRDRGPGELFF. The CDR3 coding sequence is TGTGCCAGCAGCCTACTGAGGGACAGGGGGCCCGGGGAGCTGTTTTTT.

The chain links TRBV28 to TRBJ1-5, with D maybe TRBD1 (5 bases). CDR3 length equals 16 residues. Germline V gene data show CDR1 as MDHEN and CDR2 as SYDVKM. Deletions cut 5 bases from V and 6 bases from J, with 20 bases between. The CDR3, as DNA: TGTGCCAGCAGTCCTTCGGGGTCGGGGACTCTTCAGCCCCAGCATTTT. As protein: CASSPSGSGTLQPQHF.

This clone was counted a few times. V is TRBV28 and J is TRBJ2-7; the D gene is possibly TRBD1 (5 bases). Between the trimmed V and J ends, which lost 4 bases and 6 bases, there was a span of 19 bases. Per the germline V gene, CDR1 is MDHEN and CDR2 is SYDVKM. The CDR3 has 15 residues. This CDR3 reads CASSSGQALVGEQYF. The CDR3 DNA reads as TGTGCCAGCAGTTCTGGACAAGCCTTAGTGGGCGAGCAGTACTTC.

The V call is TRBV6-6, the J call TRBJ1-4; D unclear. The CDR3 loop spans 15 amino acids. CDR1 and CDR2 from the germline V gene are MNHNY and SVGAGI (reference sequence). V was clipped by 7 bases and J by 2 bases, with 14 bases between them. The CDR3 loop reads CASTPGYGTNEKLFF. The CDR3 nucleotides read TGTGCCAGCACCCCCGGGTATGGCACTAATGAAAAACTGTTTTTT.

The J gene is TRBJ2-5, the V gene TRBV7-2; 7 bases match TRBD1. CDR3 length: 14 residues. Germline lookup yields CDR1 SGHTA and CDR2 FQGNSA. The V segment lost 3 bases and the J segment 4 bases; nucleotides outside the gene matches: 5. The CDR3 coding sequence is TGTGCCAGCAGCTTTATACAGGGGTCAGAGACCCAGTACTTC. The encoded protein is CASSFIQGSETQYF. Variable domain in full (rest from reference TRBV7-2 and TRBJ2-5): GAGVSQSPSNKVTEKGKDVELRCDPISGHTALYWYRQSLGQGLEFLIYFQGNSAPDKSGLPSDRFSAERTGGSVSTLTIQRTQQEDSAVYLCASSFIQGSETQYFGPGTRLLVL.

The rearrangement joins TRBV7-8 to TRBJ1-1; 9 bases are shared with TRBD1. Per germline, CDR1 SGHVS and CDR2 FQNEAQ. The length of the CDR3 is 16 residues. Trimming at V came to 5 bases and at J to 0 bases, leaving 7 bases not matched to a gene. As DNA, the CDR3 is TGTGCCAGCAGCCTCGGGACAGGGAAAATGAACACTGAAGCTTTCTTT. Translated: CASSLGTGKMNTEAFF.

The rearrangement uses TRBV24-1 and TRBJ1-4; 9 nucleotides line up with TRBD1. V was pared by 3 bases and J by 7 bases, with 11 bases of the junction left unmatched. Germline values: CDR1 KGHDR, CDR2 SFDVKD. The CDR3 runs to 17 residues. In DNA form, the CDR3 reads TGTGCCACCAGTGATGCTAAACCGGGACAGGGATTTGAAAAACTGTTTTTT. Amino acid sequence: CATSDAKPGQGFEKLFF.

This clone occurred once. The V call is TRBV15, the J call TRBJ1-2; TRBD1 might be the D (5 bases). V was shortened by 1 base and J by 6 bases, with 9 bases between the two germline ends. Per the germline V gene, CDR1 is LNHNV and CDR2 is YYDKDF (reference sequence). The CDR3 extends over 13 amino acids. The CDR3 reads CATSRGGGNGYTF. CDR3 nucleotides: TGTGCCACCAGCAGAGGGGGGGGAAATGGCTACACCTTC.